The 8 T cell receptor beta chains below come from one sample, sequenced in a study of cytomegalovirus exposure and HLA in healthy donors. The primer mix had 60 Vbeta and 13 Jbeta primers. The table came from immunoSEQ multiplex PCR; TCRdb's copy has only in-frame clones and leaves some out. Of tens of thousands of clones in the sample, about three quarters were seen once. The sequencing input was PBMCs. The receptors stem from a man aged 40-50 years in good health and CMV-seronegative.

V is TRBV19 and J is TRBJ1-5; 8 nucleotides line up with TRBD1. From germline, CDR1 is LNHDA and CDR2 SQIVND (reference sequence). Trimming at V came to 6 bases and at J to 2 bases, leaving 6 bases not matched to a gene. There are 15 residues in the CDR3. CDR3 amino acids: CASSTMTGGNQPQHF. As DNA, the CDR3 is TGTGCCAGTAGCACCATGACAGGGGGCAATCAGCCCCAGCATTTT.

The chain has TRBV2 and TRBJ2-2, with TRBD2 matching over 7 bases. Germline lookup yields CDR1 SNHLY and CDR2 FYNNEI. The CDR3 length is 15 residues. J gave up 0 bases and V 7 bases, and 5 bases lay outside the gene matches. The CDR3 DNA sequence: TGTGCCAGCACTAATCGGGGGGCGAACACCGGGGAGCTGTTTTTT. It specifies CASTNRGANTGELFF.

The chain employs TRBV14 and TRBJ2-5; TRBD1 agrees at 7 bases. Trimming cost V 1 base and J 5 bases; bases outside gene matches: 10. CDR1 SGHDN and CDR2 FVKESK come from the germline V gene. The CDR3 spans 16 residues. CDR3 protein: CASSQGIKTGRETQYF. As DNA, the CDR3 is TGTGCCAGCAGCCAAGGGATCAAGACAGGGCGGGAGACCCAGTACTTC.

The gene calls are TRBV7-3 and TRBJ1-1; D is unresolved. Trimming shortened V by 1 base and J by 6 bases, and 12 bases separated the two germline ends. This CDR3 is built from 14 residues. Germline V CDR1 and CDR2: SGHTA, FQGTGA. The CDR3 DNA reads as TGTGCCAGCAGCTTAAACGGGGAACTGGCTGAAGCTTTCTTT. As protein: CASSLNGELAEAFF.

In its sample, this clone was seen once. The gene calls are TRBV5-1 and TRBJ1-3; D possibly corresponds to TRBD1 (5 bases). Deletions cut 4 bases from V and 2 bases from J, with 10 bases between. The CDR3 totals 14 residues. The germline V gene encodes CDR1 SGHRS and CDR2 YFSETQ. CDR3 loop: CASSPRQPGNTIYF. CDR3 nucleotide sequence: TGCGCCAGCAGCCCGAGACAGCCTGGAAACACCATATATTTT.

The J gene is TRBJ1-1, the V gene TRBV11-2, with TRBD1 matching over 8 bases. The CDR3 loop spans 13 amino acids. Trimming cost V 3 bases and J 3 bases; bases outside gene matches: 0. CDR1 SGHAT and CDR2 FQNNGV come from the germline V gene. In DNA, the CDR3 is TGTGCCAGCAGCTTGACAGGGGACACTGAAGCTTTCTTT. It specifies CASSLTGDTEAFF.

J is TRBJ1-2 and V is TRBV15; no clear D. Per germline, CDR1 LNHNV and CDR2 YYDKDF (reference sequence). V was pared by 2 bases and J by 0 bases, with 10 bases between. This CDR3 is built from 15 residues. CDR3 residues: CATSRLTGANYGYTF. The DNA for the CDR3 is TGTGCCACCAGCAGACTGACGGGTGCTAACTATGGCTACACCTTC.

This chain joins TRBV27 and TRBJ2-3, with 11 bases matching TRBD2. After removal of 4 bases from V and 5 bases from J, the junction contained 5 bases not matched to a gene. Per the germline V gene, CDR1 is MNHEY and CDR2 is SMNVEV (reference sequence). This CDR3 has 15 residues. The CDR3 DNA reads TGTGCCAGCAGTTGGGGACTAGCGGCTAGAGATACGCAGTATTTT. This translates into CASSWGLAARDTQYF.